Each of the 21 T cell receptor beta chains below was sequenced from the same sample in a study of cytomegalovirus exposure and HLA in healthy donors. Amplification used 60 Vbeta primers and 13 Jbeta primers. This table comes from immunoSEQ multiplex PCR, and its TCRdb copy is limited to in-frame clones, with some not included. The sample shows 180,000 or so clones, around 80% of them seen only once. The specimen was PBMCs. The receptors shown here come from a girl aged 10-17 years in good health and CMV-seropositive.

Remarks on this clone: One junction end does not reproduce the germline sequence, and a read error may be involved. The genes are TRBV30 and TRBJ2-7; the match to TRBD2 covers 7 bases. From germline, CDR1 is GTSNPN and CDR2 SVGIG (reference sequence). The CDR3 runs to 11 residues. Written as DNA, the CDR3 is TGTGCCTGGAGTGTACTGGGAGGGACTATCTTC. Translation: CAWSVLGGTIF.

This clone was counted a single time. This chain connects TRBV19 to TRBJ1-2; 7 bases align to TRBD1. The CDR3 runs to 16 residues. CDR1 LNHDA and CDR2 SQIVND come from the germline V gene (reference sequence). V was pared by 5 bases and J by 3 bases, with 12 bases of the junction left unmatched. DNA for the CDR3: TGTGCCAGTAGTGCCCTAAGGGACAGTTTGGACTATGGCTACACCTTC. Its translation: CASSALRDSLDYGYTF.

The chain links TRBV7-6 to TRBJ2-2; a possible D gene is TRBD1 (5 bases). Deletions cut 5 bases from V and 4 bases from J, with 14 bases between. Germline loops: CDR1 SGHVS, CDR2 FNYEAQ. This CDR3 region has 15 residues. CDR3 in DNA: TGTGCCAGCAGCCCCTCGACAGCGCCCACCGGGGAGCTGTTTTTT. This codes for CASSPSTAPTGELFF.

The chain carries TRBV12-1 and TRBJ2-1; the table's D gene call, TRBD2, was not cross checked with the DNA. TRBV12-1 is given as a pseudogene. This CDR3 is built from 17 residues. Here the CDR3 DNA reads TGTGCCAGCAGCTTTATAGCTCCGGGACTTGAGTACAATGAGCAGTTCTTC. It translates to CASSFIAPGLEYNEQFF.

The chain combines TRBV6-5 with TRBJ1-2; 10 positions match TRBD1. Germline assignment: CDR1 MNHEY and CDR2 SVGAGI. The CDR3 extends over 14 amino acids. Losses at the gene ends were 6 bases for V and 5 bases for J; bases not matched to a gene: 6. In nucleotides, the CDR3 is TGTGCCAGCAGATCGACAGGGGGCGGATATGGCTACACCTTC. This sequence encodes CASRSTGGGYGYTF.

As DNA, the CDR3 is TGTGCCAGCAGCCGATTAGGAGCGGGTTCCTACAATGAGCAGTTCTTC. It specifies CASSRLGAGSYNEQFF. V usage is TRBV4-2 and J usage is TRBJ2-1, with TRBD2 as a possible D gene (6 bases). V was trimmed by 4 bases and J by 1 base, leaving 14 bases between them. This CDR3 is 16 amino acids long. Germline CDR1 reads LGHNA; CDR2 reads YNFKEQ.

In the case of this clone: Likely a read error: the CDR3 ends without its conserved phenylalanine or tryptophan. V usage is TRBV10-1 and J usage is TRBJ1-1; D remains unclear. V was trimmed by 2 bases and J by 6 bases, leaving 4 bases between them. Germline V CDR1 and CDR2: WNHNN, SYGVQD (reference sequence). This CDR3 has 11 residues. The CDR3 sequence is CASSEPPEAFL. The CDR3 coding sequence is TGCGCCAGCAGTGAGCCCCCTGAAGCTTTCCTT.

J is TRBJ1-4 and V is TRBV5-1; D gene unclear. V dropped 3 bases and J dropped 3 bases, with 9 bases sitting between them. The CDR3 loop spans 14 amino acids. Germline V CDR1 and CDR2: SGHRS, YFSETQ. The CDR3 sequence: CASSYRGPNEKLFF. The CDR3, as DNA: TGCGCCAGCAGCTACCGGGGTCCTAATGAAAAACTGTTTTTT.

In nucleotides, the CDR3 is TGCGCCAGCAGCCCAGGAAGCCTAGCGGGCGGCTACACCTTC. Protein: CASSPGSLAGGYTF. V gene TRBV5-1 combines with J gene TRBJ1-2; D is undetermined. The V end was cut by 4 bases, the J end by 8 bases, with 18 bases between. The CDR3 covers 14 residues. Germline CDR1 SGHRS, CDR2 YFSETQ. Based on the CDR3 plus reference TRBV5-1 and TRBJ1-2, the full variable domain is KAGVTQTPRYLIKTRGQQVTLSCSPISGHRSVSWYQQTPGQGLQFLFEYFSETQRNKGNFPGRFSGRQFSNSRSEMNVSTLELGDSALYLCASSPGSLAGGYTFGSGTRLTVV.

This clone showed up just once. V usage is TRBV5-1 and J usage is TRBJ2-1, with 7 positions matching TRBD2. The junction had 9 bases not matched to a gene; V was cut back by 1 base and J by 5 bases. The germline V gene has CDR1 SGHRS and CDR2 YFSETQ. The CDR3 length is 16 residues. DNA of the CDR3: TGCGCCAGCAGCTTGACGGGAGGTCCTGAAGACAATGAGCAGTTCTTC. Encoded protein: CASSLTGGPEDNEQFF.

This clone was recorded once. This sequence joins TRBV30 and TRBJ1-2; TRBD1 might be the D (5 bases). The CDR3 covers 16 residues. With 0 bases removed from V and 8 bases from J, the gap between germline ends came to 22 bases. Germline V CDR1 and CDR2: GTSNPN, SVGIG (reference sequence). The CDR3 DNA reads TGTGCCTGGAGTGTACCGGGGGAAGGGACGGTGCGGGGCTACACCTTC. Its protein is CAWSVPGEGTVRGYTF.

This chain links TRBV4-1 with TRBJ1-2, with D hard to call. The CDR3 is made up of 13 amino acids. Germline CDR1 reads MGHRA; CDR2 reads YSYEKL. The V end was cut by 4 bases, the J end by 2 bases, with 8 bases between. In nucleotides, the CDR3 is TGCGCCAGCAGCCTAACCGGGAACTATGGCTACACCTTC. It codes for CASSLTGNYGYTF.

The rearrangement uses TRBV29-1 and TRBJ2-2; 7 bases are shared with TRBD2. Trimming removed 8 bases from V and 2 bases from J; junction bases left unmatched: 5. This CDR3 region has 13 residues. Per the germline V gene, CDR1 is SQVTM and CDR2 is ANQGSEA. CDR3: CSSREGNTGELFF. CDR3 nucleotide sequence: TGCAGCTCTAGGGAGGGAAACACCGGGGAGCTGTTTTTT.

The chain links TRBV18 to TRBJ2-3; TRBD2 matches at 7 bases. Germline trimming cut 1 base from V and 6 bases from J; bases unmatched to any gene: 22. CDR1 KGHSH and CDR2 LQKENI come from the germline V gene. The CDR3 contains 20 residues. CDR3 loop: CASSPHHGLGSGTRPDTQYF. Written as DNA, the CDR3 is TGTGCCAGCTCACCACACCACGGTCTGGGCAGCGGGACTCGCCCGGATACGCAGTATTTT.

The chain combines TRBV5-1 with TRBJ2-7; TRBD1 might be the D (5 bases). Germline V lookup: CDR1 SGHRS, CDR2 YFSETQ. V lost 2 bases and J 6 bases, leaving 15 bases between the germline ends. This CDR3 region has 14 residues. CDR3 loop: CASSFDRYRSEQYF. CDR3 coding DNA: TGCGCCAGCAGCTTCGACAGATATCGCTCCGAGCAGTACTTC. Complete variable domain (other parts from reference TRBV5-1 and TRBJ2-7): KAGVTQTPRYLIKTRGQQVTLSCSPISGHRSVSWYQQTPGQGLQFLFEYFSETQRNKGNFPGRFSGRQFSNSRSEMNVSTLELGDSALYLCASSFDRYRSEQYFGPGTRLTVT.

CDR3 DNA sequence: TGTGCCAGCAGCAGGACTAGTTCCCACGAGCAGTACTTC. Translation gives CASSRTSSHEQYF. The chain is built from TRBV11-2 and TRBJ2-7; 7 bases map to TRBD2. V lost 5 bases, J lost 5 bases, and 6 bases stayed unmatched. This CDR3 has 13 residues. Germline CDR1 is SGHAT and CDR2 is FQNNGV.

This rearrangement joins TRBV7-3 to TRBJ1-1, with D possibly matching TRBD1 (5 bases). Germline values: CDR1 SGHTA, CDR2 FQGTGA. The CDR3 loop spans 15 amino acids. V was trimmed by 0 bases and J by 1 base, leaving 9 bases between them. CDR3 sequence: CASSLTPTENTEAFF. The DNA for the CDR3 is TGTGCCAGCAGCTTAACCCCGACAGAGAACACTGAAGCTTTCTTT.

This clone came up a few times. This CDR3 reads CASRAENEPQHF. The CDR3 nucleotides read TGCGCCAGCAGGGCCGAAAATGAACCCCAGCATTTT. The chain couples TRBV5-1 to TRBJ1-5, with D unresolved. This CDR3 is 12 amino acids long. V gave up 5 bases and J gave up 10 bases, with 13 bases separating them. Germline V CDR1 and CDR2: SGHRS, YFSETQ. The whole variable domain, remainder taken from reference TRBV5-1 and TRBJ1-5, is KAGVTQTPRYLIKTRGQQVTLSCSPISGHRSVSWYQQTPGQGLQFLFEYFSETQRNKGNFPGRFSGRQFSNSRSEMNVSTLELGDSALYLCASRAENEPQHFGDGTRLSIL.

This chain links TRBV6-5 with TRBJ1-2, with D uncertain. Germline V gives CDR1 MNHEY, CDR2 SVGAGI. The CDR3 covers 13 residues. V shed 2 bases and J shed 8 bases, with 12 bases lying between them. CDR3 in DNA: TGTGCCAGCAGTTACCCGGGTCTTGAGGGCTACACCTTC. Translating it yields CASSYPGLEGYTF.

The chain uses TRBV29-1 and TRBJ2-7, with 9 bases fitting TRBD1. CDR1 is SQVTM, CDR2 ANQGSEA, per germline. The CDR3 runs to 13 residues. J gave up 3 bases and V 6 bases, and 6 bases lay outside the gene matches. CDR3 bases: TGCAGCGTGGCCGGGACAGGGTACTACGAGCAGTACTTC. This codes for CSVAGTGYYEQYF.

The chain carries TRBV7-3 and TRBJ2-1; tentatively, D is TRBD2 (6 bases). The CDR3 is made up of 13 amino acids. Germline V gene sequence: CDR1 SGHTA, CDR2 FQGTGA. V was clipped by 5 bases and J by 9 bases, with 14 bases between them. Here the CDR3 DNA reads TGTGCCAGCAGCAGTGGAGGGAGCAGTGAGCAGTTCTTC. It specifies CASSSGGSSEQFF.